This T cell receptor (beta chain) was profiled in a study of blood T cell repertoires in COVID-19. Overall study: The samples span acute and convalescent COVID-19 from the United States, Italy and Spain. T cells, B-cell-depleted T cells, or PBMCs supplied cDNA or gDNA.

Germline V gives CDR1 LNHDA, CDR2 SQIVND (reference sequence). CDR3 length equals 18 residues. Trimming took 6 bases from V and 0 from J, leaving 18 bases between them. In the authors' workflow: Amplifying reference gene primers gave estimates of nucleated cell counts. Clones were read by immunoSEQ multiplex PCR, and TCRdb kept only the in-frame ones, dropping some. The V and J calls and clone size were taken over from that table, and D and trimming were inferred from the DNA. In the table there are about 70,000 clones, around 86% of which are singletons. The sequence derives from a woman aged 60-75 years with acute or convalescent COVID-19. The gene calls are TRBV19 and TRBJ1-6; TRBD1 is a possible D gene (6 bases). Material for sequencing was peripheral blood. The CDR3 loop reads CASSSKPTGNSYNSPLHF. CDR3 nucleotide sequence: TGTGCCAGTAGCTCAAAACCGACAGGAAACTCCTATAATTCACCCCTCCACTTT.